The entry below describes one T cell receptor beta chain. Original processing notes: Amplified reference gene primers provided the basis for estimating nucleated cell counts. Measured with immunoSEQ multiplex PCR; TCRdb has only the in-frame clones, and not every one. The V and J calls and clone size come from that table; D and trimming were worked out from the DNA. Among tens of thousands of clones, about nine tenths were seen once, and the ten largest hold about 3.7%. The data stem from a study of blood T cell repertoires in COVID-19. For the study at large: Samples came from the United States, Italy and Spain, spanning acute and convalescent COVID-19. Nucleic acid was either cDNA or gDNA, and it came from T cells, B-cell-depleted T cells, or PBMCs.

The CDR3 sequence is 15 residues long. Germline V CDR1 and CDR2: LNHDA, SQIVND (reference sequence). Between the trimmed V and J ends, which lost 7 bases and 2 bases, there was a span of 15 bases. The specimen sequenced was peripheral blood. The V and J genes are TRBV19 and TRBJ1-5, with D tentatively TRBD1 (5 bases). This TCR was recovered from a woman in her seventies with acute or convalescent COVID-19. For the CDR3, the DNA is TGTGCCAGTACAGAACCGGGAGGGGGCAATCAGCCCCAGCATTTT. Translating gives CASTEPGGGNQPQHF.